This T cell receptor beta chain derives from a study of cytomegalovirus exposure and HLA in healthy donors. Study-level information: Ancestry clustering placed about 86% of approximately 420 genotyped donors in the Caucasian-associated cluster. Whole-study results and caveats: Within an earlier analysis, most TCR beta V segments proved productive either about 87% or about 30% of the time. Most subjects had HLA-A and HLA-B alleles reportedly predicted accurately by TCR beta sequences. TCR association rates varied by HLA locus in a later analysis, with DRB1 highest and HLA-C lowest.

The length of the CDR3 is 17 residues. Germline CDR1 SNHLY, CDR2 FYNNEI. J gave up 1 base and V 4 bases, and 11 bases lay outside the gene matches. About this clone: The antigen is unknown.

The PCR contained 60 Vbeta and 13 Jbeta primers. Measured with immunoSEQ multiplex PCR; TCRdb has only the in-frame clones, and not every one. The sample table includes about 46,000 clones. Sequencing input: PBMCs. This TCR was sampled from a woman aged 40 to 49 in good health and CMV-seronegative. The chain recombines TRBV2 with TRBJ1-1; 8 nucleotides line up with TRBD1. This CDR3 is CASSAPTKGTGNTEAFF. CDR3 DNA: TGTGCCAGCAGTGCACCTACTAAGGGGACAGGGAACACTGAAGCTTTCTTT. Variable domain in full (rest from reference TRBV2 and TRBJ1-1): EPEVTQTPSHQVTQMGQEVILRCVPISNHLYFYWYRQILGQKVEFLVSFYNNEISEKSEIFDDQFSVERPDGSNFTLKIRSTKLEDSAMYFCASSAPTKGTGNTEAFFGQGTRLTVV.